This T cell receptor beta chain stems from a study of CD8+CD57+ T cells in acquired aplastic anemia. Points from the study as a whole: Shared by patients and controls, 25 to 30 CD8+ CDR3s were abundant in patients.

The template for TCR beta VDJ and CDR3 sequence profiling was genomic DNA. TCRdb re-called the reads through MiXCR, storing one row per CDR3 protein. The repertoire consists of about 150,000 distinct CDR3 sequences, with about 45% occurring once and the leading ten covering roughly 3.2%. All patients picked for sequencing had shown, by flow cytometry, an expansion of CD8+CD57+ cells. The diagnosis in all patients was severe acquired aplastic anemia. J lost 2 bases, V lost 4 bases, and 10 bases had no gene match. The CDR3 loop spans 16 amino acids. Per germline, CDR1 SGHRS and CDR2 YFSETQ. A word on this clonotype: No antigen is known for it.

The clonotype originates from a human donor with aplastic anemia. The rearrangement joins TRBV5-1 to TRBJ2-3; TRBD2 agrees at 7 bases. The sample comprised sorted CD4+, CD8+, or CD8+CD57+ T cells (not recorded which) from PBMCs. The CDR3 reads CASSPGTTKFTDTQYF. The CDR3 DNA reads TGCGCCAGCAGCCCCGGGACTACAAAATTCACAGATACGCAGTATTTT.